A single sample gave rise to the 29 T cell receptor beta chains below, sequenced in a study of vaccination and CD4 T cells after COVID-19. Treatment in this sample: approximately 9-day PBMC culture with coronavirus spike peptide pools or control peptides (ViraFEST assay). Antigen specificity for these receptors is unknown. The Oncomine TCR Beta short-read assay sequenced DNA from cultured CD4+ T cells. TCRdb re-called the PCR reads with MiXCR, one entry per CDR3 protein. The sample gives around 12,000 distinct CDR3 sequences, around 60% of which show up once; 15% is in the top ten. The sample consisted of CD4+ T cells from blood, cultured in vitro. Receptors originate from a human donor who had recovered from COVID-19.

This chain uses TRBV5-8 with TRBJ2-7; TRBD2 matches 7 bases. Germline CDR1 is SGHTS and CDR2 is YDEGEE. J lost 6 bases, V lost 1 base, and 10 bases had no gene match. CDR3 size: 15 residues. CDR3 sequence (DNA): TGTGCCAGCAGCTTGTTCGGCGGGAGTTGGGGCGAGCAGTACTTC. Residues: CASSLFGGSWGEQYF.

V is TRBV19 and J is TRBJ1-5; TRBD1 might be the D (5 bases). This CDR3 is 15 amino acids long. CDR1 and CDR2 from the germline V gene are LNHDA and SQIVND (reference sequence). V was cut by 6 bases and J by 2 bases, with 14 bases left in between. This chain's CDR3 is CASSHALGGNQPQHF. In DNA, the CDR3 is TGTGCCAGTAGCCATGCATTAGGGGGCAATCAGCCCCAGCATTTT.

The V and J genes are TRBV2 and TRBJ2-2, with D perhaps TRBD1 or TRBD2 (5 bases each). Germline V CDR1 and CDR2: SNHLY, FYNNEI. This CDR3 is 15 amino acids long. V lost 4 bases and J lost 5, with 14 bases in between. CDR3 region: CASSVALGVTGELFF. In DNA, the CDR3 is TGTGCCAGCAGTGTGGCATTGGGGGTTACCGGGGAGCTGTTTTTT.

This chain connects TRBV20-1 to TRBJ2-1; D possibly corresponds to TRBD2 (6 bases). The germline gives CDR1 DFQATT, CDR2 SNEGSKA (reference sequence). This CDR3 comprises 13 residues. V was clipped by 6 bases and J by 6 bases, with 15 bases between them. In DNA, the CDR3 is TGCAGTGCAGCGGGTCGACTGGGCAATGAGCAGTTCTTC. Its protein product is CSAAGRLGNEQFF.

The rearrangement uses TRBV18 and TRBJ2-5; 14 bases agree with TRBD2. The J segment lost 2 bases and the V segment lost 0 bases, leaving 2 bases of the junction unmatched. CDR1 is KGHSH and CDR2 is LQKENI in the germline V gene. CDR3 length: 17 residues. CDR3 nucleotides: TGTGCCAGCTCACCACCCTGGACTAGCGGGGGGCAAGAGACCCAGTACTTC. It translates to CASSPPWTSGGQETQYF.

The rearrangement uses TRBV7-9 and TRBJ2-5; 7 bases are a match to TRBD2. The CDR3 is 12 amino acids. CDR1 is SEHNR, CDR2 FQNEAQ, per germline (reference sequence). V shed 5 bases and J 5 bases; nucleotides not matched to a gene: 2. The CDR3 here is CASSPAGETQYF. The CDR3 nucleotides are TGTGCCAGCAGCCCAGCGGGGGAGACCCAGTACTTC. The entire variable domain, with the rest obtained from reference TRBV7-9 and TRBJ2-5, is as follows: DTGVSQNPRHKITKRGQNVTFRCDPISEHNRLYWYRQTLGQGPEFLTYFQNEAQLEKSRLLSDRFSAERPKGSFSTLEIQRTEQGDSAMYLCASSPAGETQYFGPGTRLLVL.

The rearrangement links TRBV5-6 to TRBJ1-2; D is unresolved. The V and J ends lost 0 bases and 8 bases respectively, with 11 bases between them. The germline gives CDR1 SGHDT, CDR2 YYEEEE. This CDR3 spans 13 amino acids. Here the CDR3 DNA reads TGTGCCAGCAGCTTGGAACGTGGCTTAGGCTACACCTTC. Protein product: CASSLERGLGYTF.

The V call is TRBV6-1, the J call TRBJ1-4, with TRBD1 matching 12 bases. The CDR3 length is 14 residues. Germline CDR1 reads MNHNS; CDR2 reads SASEGT. V was pared by 6 bases and J by 10 bases, with 6 bases of the junction left unmatched. CDR3 sequence (DNA): TGTGCCAGCAGCCCGGGACAGGGGGCCGGAAAACTGTTTTTT. Translating it yields CASSPGQGAGKLFF.

This clonotype occurred a few times. J is TRBJ1-2 and V is TRBV20-1; TRBD1 might be the D (6 bases). Germline CDR1 and CDR2: DFQATT and SNEGSKA (reference sequence). The CDR3 runs 15 residues. V was shortened by 5 bases and J by 4 bases, with 20 bases between the two germline ends. CDR3 sequence reads: CSAPGLGALGYGYTF. CDR3 nucleotide sequence: TGCAGTGCTCCTGGACTGGGGGCACTCGGCTATGGCTACACCTTC.

This sequence joins TRBV15 and TRBJ2-2, with D maybe TRBD2 (5 bases). The ends were cut back, 10 bases at V and 0 bases at J, with 15 bases in the middle. The CDR3 is 15 residues long. Per germline, CDR1 LNHNV and CDR2 YYDKDF (reference sequence). CDR3 DNA sequence: TGTGCCATCGGCCCACCGAGGGCGAACACCGGGGAGCTGTTTTTT. Protein: CAIGPPRANTGELFF.

In its sample, this clonotype was seen a few times. The J gene is TRBJ2-7, the V gene TRBV19, with 8 bases fitting TRBD1. This CDR3 is 14 amino acids long. CDR1 and CDR2 from the germline V gene are LNHDA and SQIVND (reference sequence). V dropped 3 bases and J dropped 6; count of bases not matched to a gene: 7. CDR3 nucleotide sequence: TGTGCCAGTAGTATCCTGGACAGGGACGGCGAGCAGTACTTC. Translating gives CASSILDRDGEQYF.

This clonotype has more than one count but fewer than ten. The chain couples TRBV30 to TRBJ1-1, with TRBD1 as a possible D gene (5 bases). The CDR3 sequence is 11 residues long. Germline CDR1 GTSNPN, CDR2 SVGIG (reference sequence). V dropped 3 bases and J dropped 11 bases, with 13 bases sitting between them. CDR3 residues: CAWSRTRGAFF. The CDR3 DNA follows: TGTGCCTGGAGCAGAACTCGGGGGGCTTTCTTT. Full variable domain (outside the CDR3, taken from reference TRBV30 and TRBJ1-1): SQTIHQWPATLVQPVGSPLSLECTVEGTSNPNLYWYRQAAGRGLQLLFYSVGIGQISSEVPQNLSASRPQDRQFILSSKKLLLSDSGFYLCAWSRTRGAFFGQGTRLTVV.

This chain connects TRBV7-8 to TRBJ2-1; the D gene is possibly TRBD1 (6 bases). The CDR3 consists of 15 residues. Germline V CDR1 and CDR2: SGHVS, FQNEAQ. Trimming took off 2 bases at V and 4 bases at J, with 12 bases between the two ends. The CDR3 here is CASSLFGTQYNEQFF. The DNA for the CDR3 is TGTGCCAGCAGCTTATTCGGGACACAATACAATGAGCAGTTCTTC.

The chain is built from TRBV20-1 and TRBJ2-7; D is perhaps TRBD1 (5 bases). Trimming pared 6 bases from V and 1 base from J, leaving 7 bases between. Per germline, CDR1 DFQATT and CDR2 SNEGSKA (reference sequence). The CDR3 has 11 residues. The CDR3 region is CSAAGSYEQYF. The CDR3 DNA reads as TGCAGTGCCGCAGGGTCCTACGAGCAGTACTTC.

Only a few counts were recorded for this clonotype. This rearrangement joins TRBV14 to TRBJ1-6, with D unclear. The CDR3 is 12 residues long. The germline gives CDR1 SGHDN, CDR2 FVKESK. Trimming removed 1 base at V and 9 bases at J, with 4 bases between. CDR3 region: CASSQVSSPLHF. CDR3 coding DNA: TGTGCCAGCAGCCAAGTATCTTCACCCCTCCACTTT.

The V and J genes are TRBV6-2 or TRBV6-3 and TRBJ2-4; D might be TRBD1 (6 bases). Germline V gives CDR1 MNHEY, CDR2 SVGEGT. The CDR3 loop spans 14 amino acids. The ends were cut back, 8 bases at V and 6 bases at J, with 17 bases in the middle. In nucleotides, the CDR3 is TGTGCCAGCCAGGGCAGGGGTGATATAAACATTCAGTACTTC. Its translation is CASQGRGDINIQYF.

The sample holds a few counts of this clonotype. The rearrangement links TRBV2 to TRBJ1-1, with D possibly being TRBD1 (6 bases). V lost 6 bases to trimming and J lost 3 bases, with 14 bases between them. This CDR3 is 14 amino acids long. Per the germline V gene, CDR1 is SNHLY and CDR2 is FYNNEI. CDR3 nucleotide sequence: TGTGCCAGCAGCTCAGACAGGTTCGACACTGAAGCTTTCTTT. The encoded protein is CASSSDRFDTEAFF.

The table lists this clonotype with a few counts. This chain links TRBV6-2 or TRBV6-3 with TRBJ2-3; 9 nucleotides match TRBD1. Unmatched junction bases numbered 6, after V lost 6 bases and J lost 5 bases. This CDR3 has 14 amino acids. Germline loops: CDR1 MNHEY, CDR2 SVGEGT. CDR3 loop: CASRIQGARDTQYF. The CDR3 DNA reads TGTGCCAGCAGGATACAGGGGGCCAGAGATACGCAGTATTTT.

This chain links TRBV5-1 with TRBJ2-7; 8 nucleotides line up with TRBD2. The V gene's germline CDR1 is SGHRS and CDR2 YFSETQ. The CDR3 runs to 15 residues. V shed 1 base, J shed 1 base, and the junction held 4 bases outside the gene matches. CDR3 region: CASSLSGGKSYEQYF. CDR3 DNA: TGCGCCAGCAGCTTGTCGGGGGGGAAATCCTACGAGCAGTACTTC.

CDR3 amino acids: CASSQVFTFGRAGYTF. The CDR3 DNA reads as TGCGCCAGCAGCCAAGTGTTTACGTTTGGGAGGGCTGGCTACACCTTC. The rearrangement joins TRBV4-1 to TRBJ1-2, with unresolved D. The CDR3 runs to 16 residues. Trimming removed 1 base from V and 7 bases from J, with 19 bases in between. Germline V gene sequence: CDR1 MGHRA, CDR2 YSYEKL.

The V call is TRBV7-9, the J call TRBJ2-7; maybe TRBD2 (5 bases). Germline CDR1 reads SEHNR; CDR2 reads FQNEAQ (reference sequence). This CDR3 region has 14 residues. Trimming stripped 7 bases from V and 2 bases from J, with 15 bases between. This CDR3 reads CASTSPSPPYEQYF. The CDR3 DNA reads as TGTGCCAGCACCTCGCCTAGCCCCCCCTACGAGCAGTACTTC.

In its sample, this clonotype ranks as medium-sized (0.01 to 0.1%). The chain combines TRBV2 with TRBJ2-2; tentative D call: TRBD1 (5 bases). The CDR3 is made up of 17 amino acids. The V and J ends lost 4 bases and 2 bases respectively, with 17 bases between them. Germline loops: CDR1 SNHLY, CDR2 FYNNEI. CDR3 region: CASSGTRAGTNTGELFF. The CDR3 DNA sequence: TGTGCCAGCAGTGGAACCAGGGCAGGAACCAACACCGGGGAGCTGTTTTTT.

This clonotype was detected a few times. The chain links TRBV6-4 to TRBJ2-3; no reliable D call. The germline V and J ends were trimmed by 4 bases and 2 bases, with 10 bases remaining between them. Germline-derived CDR1 and CDR2 are MRHNA and SNTAGT. The CDR3 is made up of 14 amino acids. CDR3 DNA: TGTGCCAGCAGTGTAGAACCTTACACAGATACGCAGTATTTT. Its protein product is CASSVEPYTDTQYF.

The V and J genes are TRBV30 and TRBJ2-7, with 11 bases matching TRBD2. The junction had 1 base not matched to a gene; V was cut back by 1 base and J by 5 bases. The germline CDR1 and CDR2 sequences are GTSNPN and SVGIG (reference sequence). The CDR3 is 13 residues long. As DNA, the CDR3 is TGTGCCTGGAGTGCTAGCGGGAGGAACGAGCAGTACTTC. It is translated as CAWSASGRNEQYF.

The J gene is TRBJ2-1, the V gene TRBV19, with TRBD2 matching over 14 bases. Trimming removed 4 bases from V and 10 bases from J; junction bases left unmatched: 9. The germline V gene has CDR1 LNHDA and CDR2 SQIVND (reference sequence). The CDR3 is 16 amino acids. CDR3 in amino acids: CASSTPTSGRAWEQFF. The CDR3 DNA is TGTGCCAGTAGTACCCCGACTAGCGGGAGGGCCTGGGAGCAGTTCTTC.

This clonotype was picked up a small number of times. The V gene is TRBV19, the J gene TRBJ1-5, with D possibly TRBD1 on 5 matching bases. CDR3 length: 15 residues. Trimming removed 6 bases from V and 5 bases from J, with 17 bases in between. The V gene's germline CDR1 is LNHDA and CDR2 SQIVND (reference sequence). The CDR3 spells CASSDWGSSHQPQHF. The CDR3, as DNA: TGTGCCAGTAGCGACTGGGGCAGCTCTCATCAGCCCCAGCATTTT.

This rearrangement joins TRBV20-1 to TRBJ2-7; possible D gene TRBD1, 6 bases. Germline V CDR1 and CDR2: DFQATT, SNEGSKA (reference sequence). The CDR3 extends over 13 amino acids. The V and J ends lost 6 bases and 0 bases respectively, with 12 bases between them. Here the CDR3 reads CSAKDSLSYEQYF. CDR3 in DNA: TGCAGTGCCAAGGACAGCCTCTCCTACGAGCAGTACTTC.

The J gene is TRBJ1-1, the V gene TRBV7-2; maybe TRBD1 (5 bases). This CDR3 region has 17 residues. The ends were cut back, 5 bases at V and 5 bases at J, with 24 bases in the middle. Germline lookup yields CDR1 SGHTA and CDR2 FQGNSA. The CDR3 nucleotides read TGTGCCAGCAGCCAAGGACGGGGCTCTGGGTTGGGGACTGAAGCTTTCTTT. As protein: CASSQGRGSGLGTEAFF.

CDR3 coding DNA: TGTGCCAGTAAGACACAAGATAATCAGCCCCAGCATTTT. Translation gives CASKTQDNQPQHF. J is TRBJ1-5 and V is TRBV19; D not certain. CDR1 is LNHDA and CDR2 is SQIVND in the germline V gene (reference sequence). The V end was cut by 7 bases, the J end by 4 bases, with 11 bases between. This CDR3 region has 13 residues.